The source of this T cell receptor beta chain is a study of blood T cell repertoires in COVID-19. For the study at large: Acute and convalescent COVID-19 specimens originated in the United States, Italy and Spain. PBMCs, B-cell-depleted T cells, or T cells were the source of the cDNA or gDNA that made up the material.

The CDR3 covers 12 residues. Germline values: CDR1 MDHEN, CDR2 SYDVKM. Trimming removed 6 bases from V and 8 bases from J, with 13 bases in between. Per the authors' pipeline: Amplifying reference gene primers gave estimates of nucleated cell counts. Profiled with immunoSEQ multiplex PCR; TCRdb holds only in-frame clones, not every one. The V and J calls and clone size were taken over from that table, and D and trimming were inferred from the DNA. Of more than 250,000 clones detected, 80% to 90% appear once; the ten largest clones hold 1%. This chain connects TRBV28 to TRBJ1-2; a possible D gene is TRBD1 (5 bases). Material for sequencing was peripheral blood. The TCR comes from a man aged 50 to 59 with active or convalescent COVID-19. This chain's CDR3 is CASRPGWWGYTF. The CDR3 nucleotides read TGTGCCAGCAGACCAGGGTGGTGGGGCTACACCTTC.